This T cell receptor (beta chain) is drawn from a study of vaccination and CD4 T cells after COVID-19. Treatment reported: roughly 10-day PBMC culture with coronavirus spike peptide pools or control peptides (ViraFEST assay). Before Alpha, Beta and Delta appeared in the US, convalescents tested positive (March–late 2020). Scientists ran DNA taken from cultured CD4+ T cells through the Oncomine TCR Beta short-read assay for sequencing. MiXCR was run by TCRdb on the PCR reads, yielding one entry per CDR3 protein. The table includes about 14,000 distinct CDR3 sequences, about 30% detected once. CDR1 and CDR2 from the germline V gene are SGHTA and FQGTGA. The CDR3 length is 19 residues. Unmatched junction bases numbered 3, after V lost 0 bases and J lost 0 bases. To note about this clonotype: The antigen remains unidentified.

Sequenced input: cultured CD4+ T cells from blood. The chain has TRBV7-3 and TRBJ2-1; 15 bases map to TRBD2. The receptor was isolated from a human donor with COVID-19. In DNA form, the CDR3 reads TGTGCCAGCAGCTTAACTCGGACTAGCGGGGGGGCCTCCTACAATGAGCAGTTCTTC. This gives the protein CASSLTRTSGGASYNEQFF.